The T cell receptor (beta chain) under discussion was sequenced for a study of T cells in Graves' hyperthyroidism and ophthalmopathy (dated by TCRdb to between 2018 and 2021). For the wider study: Peripheral blood samples were taken at initial diagnosis, before any treatment was given. A discovery cohort of about a hundred patients, roughly 45 with Graves' ophthalmopathy and 55 to 60 with stable Graves' hyperthyroidism, was used to find distinguishing TCR V-J signatures. Prospective prediction of ophthalmopathy was tested in an independent validation cohort consisting of 18 hyperthyroidism patients and more than 15 patients who later progressed to ophthalmopathy. The roughly 94 discovery patients were randomly divided into training and test sets at a 7:3 ratio. Thyroid tissue and blood T-cell repertoires from several Graves' hyperthyroidism patients were also compared in the study. After sampling, hyperthyroidism patients received methimazole starting at 30 mg daily, and ophthalmopathy patients received high-dose intravenous methylprednisolone. TCR Vbeta CDR3 sequencing of some 140 peripheral blood samples (43 ophthalmopathy, 75 to 85 hyperthyroidism and 17 progressor patients) is reported in the paper. What the study reported, not specific to this receptor: In cross-validation, a model built on a 13 V-J signature told ophthalmopathy apart from stable hyperthyroidism with just under 90% sensitivity and roughly 82% specificity, and in testing the same model reached 80%/75%. No statistical method was used to fix the sample size in advance, and group allocation was not hidden from the investigators. During validation, the model predicted progression to ophthalmopathy a median of roughly six months ahead of onset, with more than 60% sensitivity and 72.22% specificity. Blood samples also contained most of the expanded thyroid clonotypes (frequency above 0.001), which suggests that blood repertoires may reflect thyroid immune responses.

The germline V gene encodes CDR1 LNHDA and CDR2 SQIVND (reference sequence). V is clipped by 4 bases and J by 13 bases, and the sequence between their germline boundaries is 14 bases long. Including cysteine and phenylalanine, the CDR3 has 13 amino acids. Solely the CDR3 DNA is kept, with 39 bases framed from the first base. A remark on this clonotype: Its antigen is currently not known. Base qualities are not at hand, and no much larger clone is one base apart.

Stable Graves' hyperthyroidism was defined as no progression to ophthalmopathy during 18 months of follow-up. Hyperthyroidism patients were aged 18 to 65 years and newly diagnosed, with disease duration of less than 2 months. The study excluded patients with uncontrolled infections, other autoimmune diseases, pregnancy or lactation. Diagnoses relied on clinical symptoms, serum thyroxine and TRAb, thyroid ultrasound and orbital computed tomography. PBMCs were separated from roughly 10 ml of fresh peripheral blood using Ficoll-Paque density gradient centrifugation. Total RNA was extracted with Trizol reagent, and quality was checked on an Agilent 2100 Bioanalyzer. The TCR beta CDR3 regions were amplified from the RNA transcripts. For the first round of RT-PCR on the TCR CDR3, the HTBI primer set was used together with the Qiagen OneStep RT-PCR kit. Libraries were constructed in a second round of multiplex PCR, after which size selection and purification were carried out. The libraries were sequenced on an Illumina HiSeq2000 using paired-end 100 bp reads. The published analysis was carried out like this. SOAPnuke was used to process the raw data, throwing out any read that contained adapters or uncalled bases, had a mean Phred below 15, or lacked an exact constant-primer or identifier match. COPE v1.2.5 was used to merge the high-quality paired reads, and each unique nucleotide sequence was defined as a clonotype. Clonotypes were aligned to IMGT TRBV, TRBD and TRBJ reference segments using MiTCR v1.1. The analysis included only V-J combinations with a frequency above 0.0001, which together covered roughly 99% of the repertoires. A TCS score was defined as the ratio between F50 (clonal expansion) and ExV (chaos), using BLOSUM62-based TCRdist between CDR3 peptides within each V-J. Welch's t-statistics and random forest reduced some 510 V-J features to 13, which were used in a naive Bayes classifier (R e1071). Clones were called with MiXCR by TCRdb after fastp trimmed the public reads at Q25, and only in-frame beta chains were retained. One record per CDR3 amino acid sequence lists the most common genes and DNA. TCRdb, rather than the study authors, made the V and J calls. For this sample there are around 450,000 distinct CDR3 sequences; approximately 14% appear just once. The top ten constitute around 14% of the sample.

Input material: blood. The receptor chain draws on TRBV19 and TRBJ1-6; D gene: possibly TRBD1, on 6 matching bases. This receptor was taken from a woman aged 18 to 35 with Graves' hyperthyroidism. The sequenced DNA: TGTGCCAGTAGTAGGGACACCGGCCCGCCCCTCCACTTT. This translates into CASSRDTGPPLHF.